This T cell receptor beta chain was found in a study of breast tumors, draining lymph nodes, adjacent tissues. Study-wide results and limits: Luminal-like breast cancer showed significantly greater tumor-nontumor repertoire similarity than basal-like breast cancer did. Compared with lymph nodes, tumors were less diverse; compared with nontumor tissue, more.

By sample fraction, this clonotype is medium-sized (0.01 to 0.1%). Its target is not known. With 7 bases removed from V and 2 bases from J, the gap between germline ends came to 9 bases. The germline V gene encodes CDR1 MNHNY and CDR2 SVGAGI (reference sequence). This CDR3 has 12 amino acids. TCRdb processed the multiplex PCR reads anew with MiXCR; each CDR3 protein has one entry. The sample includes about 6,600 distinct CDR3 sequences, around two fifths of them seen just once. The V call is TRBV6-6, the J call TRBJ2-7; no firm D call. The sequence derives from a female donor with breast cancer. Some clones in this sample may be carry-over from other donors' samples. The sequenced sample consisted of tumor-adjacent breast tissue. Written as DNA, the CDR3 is TGTGCCAGCATCTCCAGAGCCTACGAGCAGTACTTC. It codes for CASISRAYEQYF.